These 8 T cell receptor beta chains originate from one sample sequenced in a study of blood T cell repertoires in COVID-19. Repertoires were generated with immunoSEQ multiplex PCR, while TCRdb's copy carries only in-frame clones and drops some. The sample yields around 270,000 clones, around 89% seen once. Sequencing used peripheral blood. These receptors originate from a man between 40 and 49 years old with acute or convalescent COVID-19.

This chain links TRBV5-6 with TRBJ1-1; no clear D gene. With 0 bases removed from V and 1 base from J, the gap between germline ends came to 13 bases. The CDR3 runs to 16 residues. The germline V gene encodes CDR1 SGHDT and CDR2 YYEEEE. The CDR3 nucleotides read TGTGCCAGCAGCTTGGCCTTTCAGGTGACGAACACTGAAGCTTTCTTT. Translated, it gives CASSLAFQVTNTEAFF.

This chain connects TRBV21-1 to TRBJ1-6. TRBV21-1 is a pseudogene. The CDR3 has 16 amino acids. The CDR3 DNA follows: TGTGCCAGCAGCAAAGATTCCGACCGAGAGCGGTCACCCCTCCACTTT. This gives the protein CASSKDSDRERSPLHF.

The chain carries TRBV20-1 and TRBJ2-1; D is unclear. The CDR3 is made up of 11 amino acids. CDR1 is DFQATT and CDR2 is SNEGSKA in the germline V gene (reference sequence). V was pared by 3 bases and J by 10 bases, with 10 bases between. This CDR3 reads CSARARVEQFF. In nucleotides, the CDR3 is TGCAGTGCTAGGGCCCGGGTGGAGCAGTTCTTC.

The chain links TRBV2 to TRBJ2-1, with a weak D call TRBD2 (5 bases). CDR1 SNHLY and CDR2 FYNNEI come from the germline V gene. V was trimmed by 5 bases and J by 0 bases, leaving 14 bases between them. The CDR3 runs to 16 residues. This CDR3 is CASSNPTTSSYNEQFF. CDR3 in DNA: TGTGCCAGCAGTAACCCGACTACCAGCTCCTACAATGAGCAGTTCTTC.

The chain employs TRBV5-4 and TRBJ2-3; D is possibly TRBD2 (5 bases). With 5 bases removed from V and 0 bases from J, the gap between germline ends came to 10 bases. Germline V gives CDR1 SGHNT, CDR2 YYREEE (reference sequence). The CDR3 runs 14 residues. Here the CDR3 DNA reads TGTGCCAGCAGACTAGAAACTAGCACAGATACGCAGTATTTT. It is translated as CASRLETSTDTQYF. Using reference TRBV5-4 and TRBJ2-3 for the parts outside the CDR3, the full variable domain is ETGVTQSPTHLIKTRGQQVTLRCSSQSGHNTVSWYQQALGQGPQFIFQYYREEENGRGNFPPRFSGLQFPNYSSELNVNALELDDSALYLCASRLETSTDTQYFGPGTRLTVL.

This chain links TRBV7-2 with TRBJ1-3, with D hard to call. V was pared by 1 base and J by 0 bases, with 7 bases between. There are 15 residues in the CDR3. Germline CDR1 SGHTA, CDR2 FQGNSA. CDR3 coding DNA: TGTGCCAGCAGCTTAGGGGCCCTCTCTGGAAACACCATATATTTT. Encoded protein: CASSLGALSGNTIYF.

The V call is TRBV2, the J call TRBJ2-3, with 10 bases lining up with TRBD1. V lost 6 bases and J lost 4; bases outside the gene matches: 7. The CDR3 length is 15 residues. Germline CDR1 is SNHLY and CDR2 is FYNNEI. The CDR3 DNA follows: TGTGCCAGCAGCGACAGGGGGCTGGGAGCAGATACGCAGTATTTT. Encoded protein: CASSDRGLGADTQYF.

The chain employs TRBV7-9 and TRBJ2-3; D is possibly TRBD1 (5 bases). Germline CDR1 and CDR2: SEHNR and FQNEAQ (reference sequence). The CDR3 extends over 14 amino acids. Between the trimmed V and J ends, which lost 5 bases and 2 bases, there was a span of 11 bases. CDR3 in amino acids: CASSLSTDTDTQYF. As DNA, the CDR3 is TGTGCCAGCAGCCTCTCGACAGACACAGATACGCAGTATTTT.